These T cell receptor beta chains were read from a single sample in a study of T cells in Graves' hyperthyroidism and ophthalmopathy. In TCRdb, the multiplex PCR reads were re-called with MiXCR into one record per CDR3 protein. The data show roughly 300,000 distinct CDR3 sequences, approximately 14% seen once. Sequences were obtained from blood. These receptors originate from a young woman with Graves' hyperthyroidism. Each CDR3 is given with its conserved first and last residue. D genes are given only for firm matches. Some rows mark clone size as missing; the rest say once, few, many or name a class of expanded clone.

>TRBV3-1|.|.|TRBJ1-4
TGTGCCAGCAGCCGAGGGACGGACGATGAAAAACTGTTTTTT
CASSRGTDDEKLFF
>TRBV6-1|.|.|TRBJ1-4
TGTGCCAGCACCGCCTGGACCAATAATGAAAAACTGTTTTTT
CASTAWTNNEKLFF
>TRBV5-1|.|.|TRBJ1-4
TGCGCCAGCAGCCCGGGGGGGGAAAAACTGTTTTTT
CASSPGGEKLFF
>TRBV3-1|few|.|TRBJ1-1
TGTGCCAGCAGCCCCCACAGGGACACTGAAGCTTTCTTT
CASSPHRDTEAFF
>TRBV9|.|.|TRBJ2-1
TGTGCCAGCAGCGTCGGGGCTAGTGAGCAGTTCTTC
CASSVGASEQFF
>TRBV12-3/TRBV12-4|many|TRBD2|TRBJ2-1
TGTGCCAGCAGCCGGAACCTAGCGGGGACCTACAATGAGCAGTTCTTC
CASSRNLAGTYNEQFF
>TRBV4-2|once|.|TRBJ2-1
TGTGCCAGCAGCCAAAGGGGAGAATCGAGCGCCCACAATGAGCAGTTCTTC
CASSQRGESSAHNEQFF
>TRBV20-1|many|TRBD1|TRBJ2-4
TGCAGTGCTAGTGAGGGACAGGAAAACATTCAGTACTTC
CSASEGQENIQYF
>TRBV28|many|.|TRBJ1-2
TGTGCCAGCTGGCAGGGGAGTATGAATGGCTACACCTTC
CASWQGSMNGYTF
>TRBV28|many|.|TRBJ2-1
TGTGCCAGCAGTTCGGTGGCCGATTATTACAATGAGCAGTTCTTC
CASSSVADYYNEQFF
>TRBV11-1|many|TRBD2|TRBJ2-3
TGTGCCAGCAGCTTATTAGCGGGAGTATCGACAGATACGCAGTATTTT
CASSLLAGVSTDTQYF
>TRBV14|many|.|TRBJ1-2
TGTGCCAGCAGCCCCGGACATTTTCTCTATGGCTACACCTTC
CASSPGHFLYGYTF
>TRBV29-1|many|.|TRBJ2-7
TGCAGCGCCGGAGCGGGCGGCTACGAGCAGTACTTC
CSAGAGGYEQYF
>TRBV7-2|.|.|TRBJ2-5
TGTGCCAGCAGCTTAGCAGGCCACACGTACCAAGAGACCCAGTACTTC
CASSLAGHTYQETQYF
>TRBV6-1|.|.|TRBJ2-2
TGTGCCAGCGCGGGGGCCTCGAACACCGGGGAGCTGTTTTTT
CASAGASNTGELFF
>TRBV7-9|.|TRBD2|TRBJ2-3
TGTGCCAGCAGCTTAGCTTCGAGGCTAGCGGGGGGAGATACGCAGTATTTT
CASSLASRLAGGDTQYF
>TRBV7-9|many|.|TRBJ2-7
TGTGCCAGCAGCTTAACTTCGGGGGCCTACGAGCAGTACTTC
CASSLTSGAYEQYF
>TRBV7-2|many|TRBD1|TRBJ2-7
TGTGCCAGCAGCTTAAACAGGGGAGTCTACGAGCAGTACTTC
CASSLNRGVYEQYF
>TRBV28|many|TRBD2|TRBJ2-7
TGTGCCAGCAGTCCTTCTCGGGCGGGAGGGTTATACGAGCAGTACTTC
CASSPSRAGGLYEQYF
>TRBV18|few|TRBD1|TRBJ2-7
TGTGCCAGCTCCGCCGGGACAGGGGCCCCCTACGAGCAGTACTTC
CASSAGTGAPYEQYF
>TRBV4-3|once|.|TRBJ2-3
TGCGCCAGCAGCCAAGACAGGGCTAGCACAGATACGCAGTATTTT
CASSQDRASTDTQYF
>TRBV7-2|.|.|TRBJ2-1
TGTGCCAGCAGCTTAGAGACGCGGACCGGGGAGCAGTTCTTC
CASSLETRTGEQFF
>TRBV3-1|many|.|TRBJ1-2
TGTGCCAGCAGCCAAGTGGGAGGCTACACCTTC
CASSQVGGYTF
>TRBV20-1|many|.|TRBJ2-2
TGCAGTGCTGCTTTGCCCCTGAACACCGGGGAGCTGTTTTTT
CSAALPLNTGELFF
>TRBV12-3/TRBV12-4|many|.|TRBJ2-1
TGTGCCAGCAGTTTAAGGGCCAATGAGCAGTTCTTC
CASSLRANEQFF
>TRBV30|.|.|TRBJ2-2
TGTGCCTGGAGTTTACGTCGGGACGGGGAGCTGTTTTTT
CAWSLRRDGELFF
>TRBV3-1|many|.|TRBJ2-4
TGTGCCAGCAGCCAGAGGGGGGAACTAGCCAAAAACATTCAGTACTTC
CASSQRGELAKNIQYF
>TRBV11-2|.|.|TRBJ2-1
TGTGCCAGCAGCCAAGTATCGGCGGCCTACAATGAGCAGTTCTTC
CASSQVSAAYNEQFF
>TRBV18|few|.|TRBJ2-2
TGTGCCAGCTCACCACAGAGGGCTTACACCGGGGAGCTGTTTTTT
CASSPQRAYTGELFF
>TRBV28|many|.|TRBJ1-6
TGTGCCAGCAGCGGACCGAGTATGCTTTATAATTCACCCCTCCACTTT
CASSGPSMLYNSPLHF
>TRBV24-1|.|.|TRBJ2-1
TGTGCCACCAGTGAACCGACAGGTCGCTCCTACAATGAGCAGTTCTTC
CATSEPTGRSYNEQFF
>TRBV7-6|.|TRBD2|TRBJ2-3
TGTGCCAGCAGCTTGAGCGGGAGGGGGGTGTGGACAGATACGCAGTATTTT
CASSLSGRGVWTDTQYF
>TRBV20-1|few|TRBD2|TRBJ2-4
TGCAGTGCTAGAAACCTAGGGACTAGCGTTCAGTACTTC
CSARNLGTSVQYF
>TRBV28|many|.|TRBJ2-7
TGTGCCAGCAGTTTAAGGAAACTATCCCCCTACGAGCAGTACTTC
CASSLRKLSPYEQYF
>TRBV6-1|.|TRBD1|TRBJ2-1
TGTGCCAGCAGTGAACACAGGGGCAATGAGCAGTTCTTC
CASSEHRGNEQFF
>TRBV2|many|TRBD1|TRBJ1-5
TGTGCCAGCAGTATGGGACAGGGGAATCAGCCCCAGCATTTT
CASSMGQGNQPQHF
>TRBV6-2/TRBV6-3|.|TRBD2|TRBJ2-3
TGTGCCAGCAGCTACGGACTAGCGGGAGACCCAGATACGCAGTATTTT
CASSYGLAGDPDTQYF
>TRBV5-1|many|.|TRBJ1-1
TGCGCCAGCAGCTTGAATTCACAGCCGAACACTGAAGCTTTCTTT
CASSLNSQPNTEAFF
>TRBV11-2|many|TRBD2|TRBJ2-3
TGTGCCAGCAGCTCTATAGGGGCGGGAGGTCGCACAGATACGCAGTATTTT
CASSSIGAGGRTDTQYF
>TRBV18|.|TRBD1|TRBJ1-1
TGTGCCAGCTCACCACGATGGCAAGGGGGCGGACAGAACACTGAAGCTTTCTTT
CASSPRWQGGGQNTEAFF
>TRBV6-2/TRBV6-3|many|TRBD2|TRBJ2-7
TGTGCCAGCAGCCGCAGACTAGCGCAGACCTACGAGCAGTACTTC
CASSRRLAQTYEQYF
>TRBV13|many|.|TRBJ2-7
TGTGCCAGCAGTGGTACAACCTCCTACGAGCAGTACTTC
CASSGTTSYEQYF
>TRBV28|many|TRBD1|TRBJ2-5
TGTGCCAGCACCCAGACAGGGGGGACCCAGTACTTC
CASTQTGGTQYF
>TRBV28|.|.|TRBJ2-7
TGTGCCAGCAGCTCCCTACACCTTACGGAATACTCCTACGAGCAGTACTTC
CASSSLHLTEYSYEQYF
>TRBV6-1|.|TRBD2|TRBJ2-1
TGTGCCAGCAATAGGGGCTGGGCTAGCGGAAGGTATGAGCAGTTCTTC
CASNRGWASGRYEQFF
>TRBV6-2/TRBV6-3|many|TRBD2|TRBJ2-2
TGTGCCAGCAGCCCAGGACTAGCGGGAGACACCGGGGAGCTGTTTTTT
CASSPGLAGDTGELFF
>TRBV6-6|.|.|TRBJ2-1
TGTGCCAGCAGTTACTCCAGCTTCTACAATGAGCAGTTCTTC
CASSYSSFYNEQFF
>TRBV6-1|many|TRBD1|TRBJ1-4
TGTGCCAGCAGTGAAGGGGGACAGGGAGGAGAAAAACTGTTTTTT
CASSEGGQGGEKLFF
>TRBV5-4|.|.|TRBJ2-7
TGTGCCAGCAGCTCTAGGGGACCCCCGGAGCAGTACTTC
CASSSRGPPEQYF